This is a list of T cell receptor beta chains from one sample in a study of shared clonotypes between healthy human individuals. The method was immunoSEQ multiplex PCR; TCRdb's version includes in-frame clones alone and lacks a portion of them. The repertoire has 2 million to 2.5 million clones, 93% of them found once; the top ten carry 0.36%. What was sequenced was naive CD4+ T cells from PBMCs. The receptors originated from a man in his late teens or twenties in good health. Some clones in this sample may be carry-over from other donors' samples. Both conserved end residues are part of each CDR3. The D gene is left open where the match is weak. Clone size is given for some rows only: seen once, a few or many times, or a class if the clone is expanded.

- TRBJ2-7 - 13 TRBV30 TGTGCCTGGAGTACCGGACCTTCGGGGGAGCAGTACTTC CAWSTGPSGEQYF
- TRBJ1-4 - 14 TRBV9 TGTGCCAGCAGCGCGTCCCCTTGGGATGAAAAACTGTTTTTT CASSASPWDEKLFF
TRBD1 TRBJ2-7 - 13 TRBV6-6 TGTGCCAGCAACAGGGGTTTCTCCTACGAGCAGTACTTC CASNRGFSYEQYF
- TRBJ2-5 - 10 TRBV6-6 TGTGCCAGCAGTTACCCAACCCAGTACTTC CASSYPTQYF
TRBD2 TRBJ2-2 - 16 TRBV27 TGTGCCAGCATAAGTTGGGACTACCTGAACACCGGGGAGCTGTTTTTT CASISWDYLNTGELFF
- TRBJ1-2 - 13 TRBV18 TGTGCCAGCTCCGGGGGAATCAAGTATGGCTACACCTTC CASSGGIKYGYTF
- TRBJ1-1 once 17 TRBV7-9 TGTGCCAGCAGCTTGGGGCGGTCCCAGCCGCCGAACACTGAAGCTTTCTTT CASSLGRSQPPNTEAFF
TRBD2 TRBJ2-5 - 12 TRBV19 TGTGCCAGTCGGGCGGGAGGGGAGACCCAGTACTTC CASRAGGETQYF
- TRBJ2-7 - 13 TRBV10-3 TGTGCCAACCAGGGCGTCGGGTTGAGCGAGCAGTACTTC CANQGVGLSEQYF
- TRBJ2-5 - 14 TRBV9 TGTGCCAGCAGCGAACGACAGGTCCAAGAGACCCAGTACTTC CASSERQVQETQYF
TRBD2 TRBJ2-7 - 15 TRBV7-2 TGTGCCAGCAGCTTACCGGGACTAGCTTTCTACGAGCAGTACTTC CASSLPGLAFYEQYF
TRBD2 TRBJ2-4 - 17 TRBV7-2 TGTGCCAGCAGCCCCCGTCGGACTAGCGGGAGTCTGAACATTCAGTACTTC CASSPRRTSGSLNIQYF
- TRBJ2-7 - 16 TRBV27 TGTGCCAGCAGTAACCTCAGGGTCCCGCTTACCTACGAGCAGTACTTC CASSNLRVPLTYEQYF
TRBD1 TRBJ1-6 - 14 TRBV4-2 TGTGCCAGCAGGAGACAGGGTGTAGGTTCACCCCTCCACTTT CASRRQGVGSPLHF
TRBD1 TRBJ1-2 - 15 TRBV29-1 TGCAGCGTCGGCACCTATGGCAGGGGGCGGCGTGGCTACACCTTC CSVGTYGRGRRGYTF
- TRBJ1-1 - 14 TRBV7-6 TGTGCCAGCAGCTTAGGGGCCGGGAACACTGAAGCTTTCTTT CASSLGAGNTEAFF
- TRBJ1-6 - 11 TRBV30 TGTGCCTGGAGTGGGAATTCACCCCTCCACTTT CAWSGNSPLHF
- TRBJ1-5 - 15 TRBV7-2 TGTGCCAGCAGCCCAAAAGGGGGGGGGAGGCAGCCCCAGCATTTT CASSPKGGGRQPQHF
- TRBJ1-3 - 16 TRBV6-6 TGTGCCAGCAGCCGTCTGAGGACAGTCTCTGGAAACACCATATATTTT CASSRLRTVSGNTIYF
- TRBJ2-6 - 14 TRBV5-1 TGCGCCAGCAGCTCTAGAACTGGGGCCAACGTCCTGACTTTC CASSSRTGANVLTF
- TRBJ2-1 - 16 TRBV4-2 TGTGCCAGCAGCCAAGTGGGCGCCGAGGGGGGCAATGAGCAGTTCTTC CASSQVGAEGGNEQFF
- TRBJ1-3 - 15 TRBV6-1 TGTGCCACCGATCCGGGGCGAAGCTCTGGAAACACCATATATTTT CATDPGRSSGNTIYF
- TRBJ1-3 - 14 TRBV10-3 TGTGCCATCTCACCGCCAGGGACTGGAAACACCATATATTTT CAISPPGTGNTIYF
- TRBJ2-4 - 16 TRBV5-1 TGCGCCAGCAGCGACGGGGGCCCGAGGGCCAAAAACATTCAGTACTTC CASSDGGPRAKNIQYF
- TRBJ1-2 - 14 TRBV6-5 TGTGCCAGCAGTTACTCTAGCAGAAACTATGGCTACACCTTC CASSYSSRNYGYTF
- TRBJ1-6 - 16 TRBV4-1 TGCGCCAGCAGCCACCTATACTTGAATGTAGATTCACCCCTCCACTTT CASSHLYLNVDSPLHF
- TRBJ2-7 - 16 TRBV7-6 TGTGCCAGCAGCCCGAAGGCGGCGGGTCCCTCCCTCGAGCAGTACTTC CASSPKAAGPSLEQYF
TRBD2 TRBJ2-1 - 14 TRBV11-3 TGTGCCAGCAGCCCAGGACTAGCGGAGAATGAGCAGTTCTTC CASSPGLAENEQFF
TRBD2 TRBJ2-7 - 16 TRBV7-7 TGTGCCAGCAGCTTACTGGCGGGAGGCCTATACGACGAGCAGTACTTC CASSLLAGGLYDEQYF
TRBD1 TRBJ1-5 - 15 TRBV19 TGTGCCAGTAGATGGGACAGGGGCGGCAATCAGCCCCAGCATTTT CASRWDRGGNQPQHF
- TRBJ1-1 - 14 TRBV28 TGTGCCAGCAGGACCCCCCGGGCGGGAACTGAAGCTTTCTTT CASRTPRAGTEAFF
TRBD1 TRBJ1-2 - 14 TRBV18 TGTGCCAGCTCACCTATGGACAGGGTTGCTGGCTACACCTTC CASSPMDRVAGYTF
- TRBJ2-4 - 13 TRBV18 TGTGCCAGCTCACCATATGAGAAAAACATTCAGTACTTC CASSPYEKNIQYF
- TRBJ1-4 once 16 TRBV2 TGTGCCAGCAGGCGAGGGAGTTACCCAACTAATGAAAAACTGTTTTTT CASRRGSYPTNEKLFF
TRBD1 TRBJ2-7 - 13 TRBV30 TGTGCCTGGAGTGCAGGGACAGCGGCGGGGCAGTACTTC CAWSAGTAAGQYF
- TRBJ1-4 - 13 TRBV2 TGTGCCAGCGAATTGGGCCGCCATGAAAAACTGTTTTTT CASELGRHEKLFF
TRBD2 TRBJ2-5 once 17 TRBV4-2 TGTGCCAGCAGCCAATCCGGGGGACTAGCGGGAGGAGAGACCCAGTACTTC CASSQSGGLAGGETQYF
- TRBJ2-7 - 14 TRBV28 TGTGCCAGCAGCCCTAGCGCTGTCTCCTACGAGCAGTACTTC CASSPSAVSYEQYF
- TRBJ1-5 - 13 TRBV10-1 TGCGCCAGCAGTGAGAACAGCAATCAGCCCCAGCATTTT CASSENSNQPQHF
TRBD1 TRBJ2-7 - 14 TRBV19 TGTGCCAGTAGTATCGGGACAGGGAATAACGAGCAGTACTTC CASSIGTGNNEQYF
TRBD2 TRBJ2-7 - 17 TRBV30 TGTGCCTGGACAGGGACTAGCGGGAGGACATTTCTCTACGAGCAGTACTTC CAWTGTSGRTFLYEQYF
TRBD1 TRBJ1-1 few 14 TRBV5-1 TGCGCCAGCAGCTTGGAAGGGGGCTATATTGAAGCTTTCTTT CASSLEGGYIEAFF
- TRBJ1-2 - 12 TRBV9 TGTGCCAGCAGCCCGGACAGCTATGGCTACACCTTC CASSPDSYGYTF
TRBD2 TRBJ2-6 - 17 TRBV5-6 TGTGCCAGCAGCCTCCGGGGGGACGTCTCTGGGGCCAACGTCCTGACTTTC CASSLRGDVSGANVLTF
- TRBJ2-2 - 15 TRBV7-2 TGTGCCAGCAGCTTAGATCGGGGAGGAACCGGGGAGCTGTTTTTT CASSLDRGGTGELFF
TRBD2 TRBJ2-2 - 13 TRBV6-1 TGTGCCGCTAGACTAGCGGGACTCGGGGAGCTGTTTTTT CAARLAGLGELFF
TRBD1 TRBJ1-5 - 17 TRBV2 TGTGCCAGCAGTGAGGGACAGGGGATTTCGAGCAATCAGCCCCAGCATTTT CASSEGQGISSNQPQHF
- TRBJ1-2 - 14 TRBV6-1 TGTGCCAGCAGTGAAGTAGGGAGGAACTATGGCTACACCTTC CASSEVGRNYGYTF
TRBD2 TRBJ2-2 once 16 TRBV28 TGTGCCAGCAGTGGGGAGGGCCTAAGAATAACCGGGGAGCTGTTTTTT CASSGEGLRITGELFF
TRBD1 TRBJ2-5 once 15 TRBV5-4 TGTGCCAGCAGCGTACGGACAGGTCAGAAAGAGACCCAGTACTTC CASSVRTGQKETQYF
- TRBJ1-5 - 16 TRBV6-1 TGTGCCAGCAGTGAGGTCAGAAGTTACCGCAATCAGCCCCAGCATTTT CASSEVRSYRNQPQHF
- TRBJ2-6 - 14 TRBV18 TGTGCCAGCTCCGCTAGTTCTGGTGCCAACGTCCTGACTTTC CASSASSGANVLTF
- TRBJ2-7 - 15 TRBV7-8 TGTGCCAGCAGCCCTCGTGGGCAGGAGGGTGGCGAGCAGTACTTC CASSPRGQEGGEQYF
- TRBJ2-2 - 14 TRBV28 TGTGCCAGCACCCGAGGACTTAACACCGGGGAGCTGTTTTTT CASTRGLNTGELFF
- TRBJ2-7 - 17 TRBV9 TGTGCCAGCAGCGTAGCTGGGAGCGTCACGGAGATTGGTGAGCAGTACTTC CASSVAGSVTEIGEQYF
- TRBJ1-6 - 15 TRBV10-3 TGTGCCATCAGTGAGTCGAGGGGCACGGGTTCACCCCTCCACTTT CAISESRGTGSPLHF